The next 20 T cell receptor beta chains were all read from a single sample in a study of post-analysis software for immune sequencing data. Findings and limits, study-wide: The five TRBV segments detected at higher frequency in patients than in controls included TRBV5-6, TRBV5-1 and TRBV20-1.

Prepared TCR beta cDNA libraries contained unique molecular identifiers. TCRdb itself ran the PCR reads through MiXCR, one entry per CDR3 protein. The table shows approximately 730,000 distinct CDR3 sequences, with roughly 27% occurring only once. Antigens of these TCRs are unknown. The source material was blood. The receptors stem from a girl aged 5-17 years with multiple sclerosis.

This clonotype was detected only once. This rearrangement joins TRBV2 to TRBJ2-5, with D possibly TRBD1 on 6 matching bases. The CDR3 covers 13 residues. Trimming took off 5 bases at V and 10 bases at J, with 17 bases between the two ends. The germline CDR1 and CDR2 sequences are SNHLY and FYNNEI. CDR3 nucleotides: TGTGCCAGCAGTCAGACCAGGGGTGAGGACCAGTACTTC. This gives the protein CASSQTRGEDQYF.

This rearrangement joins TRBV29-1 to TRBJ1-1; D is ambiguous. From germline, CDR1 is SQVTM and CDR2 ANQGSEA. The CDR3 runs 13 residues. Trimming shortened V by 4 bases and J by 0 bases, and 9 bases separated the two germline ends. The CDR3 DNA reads TGCAGCGTTGGGTTTTCGTTGAACACTGAAGCTTTCTTT. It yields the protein CSVGFSLNTEAFF. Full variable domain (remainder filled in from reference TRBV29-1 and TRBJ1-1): SAVISQKPSRDICQRGTSLTIQCQVDSQVTMMFWYRQQPGQSLTLIATANQGSEATYESGFVIDKFPISRPNLTFSTLTVSNMSPEDSSIYLCSVGFSLNTEAFFGQGTRLTVV.

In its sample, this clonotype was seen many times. The CDR3 bases are TGCAGCGCGTTCCACAATGAGCAGTTCTTC. This encodes CSAFHNEQFF. This rearrangement joins TRBV29-1 to TRBJ2-1; no clear D. This CDR3 is 10 amino acids long. Germline V gene sequence: CDR1 SQVTM, CDR2 ANQGSEA. The V end was cut by 7 bases, the J end by 5 bases, with 6 bases between.

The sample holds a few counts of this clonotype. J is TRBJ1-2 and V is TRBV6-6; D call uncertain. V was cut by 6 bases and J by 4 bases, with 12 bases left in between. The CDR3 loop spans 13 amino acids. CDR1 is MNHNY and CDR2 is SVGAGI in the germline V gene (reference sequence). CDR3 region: CASSQDGIYGYTF. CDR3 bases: TGTGCCAGCAGCCAGGACGGAATCTATGGCTACACCTTC.

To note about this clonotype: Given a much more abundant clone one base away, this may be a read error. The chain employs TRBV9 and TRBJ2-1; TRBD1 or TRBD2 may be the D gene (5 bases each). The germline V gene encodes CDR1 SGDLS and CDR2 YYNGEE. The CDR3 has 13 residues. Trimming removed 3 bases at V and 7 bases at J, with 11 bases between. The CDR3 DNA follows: TGTGCCAGCAGCGCGGACTGGGGGAATGAGCAGTTCTTC. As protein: CASSADWGNEQFF. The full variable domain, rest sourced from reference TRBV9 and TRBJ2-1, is DSGVTQTPKHLITATGQRVTLRCSPRSGDLSVYWYQQSLDQGLQFLIQYYNGEERAKGNILERFSAQQFPDLHSELNLSSLELGDSALYFCASSADWGNEQFFGPGTRLTVL.

CDR3 loop: CSAPREVSTDTQYF. The CDR3 nucleotides are TGCAGTGCGCCGCGGGAGGTTAGCACAGATACGCAGTATTTT. This chain connects TRBV20-1 to TRBJ2-3; 8 bases match TRBD2. The germline V gene encodes CDR1 DFQATT and CDR2 SNEGSKA (reference sequence). There are 14 residues in the CDR3. The V and J ends lost 6 bases and 0 bases, in that order; junction bases with no gene match: 5.

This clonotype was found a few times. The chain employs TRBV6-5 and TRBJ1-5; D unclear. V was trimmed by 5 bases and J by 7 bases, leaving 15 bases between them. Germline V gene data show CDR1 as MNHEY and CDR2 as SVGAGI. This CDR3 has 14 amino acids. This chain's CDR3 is CASSPGQRVQPQHF. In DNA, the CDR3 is TGTGCCAGCAGTCCTGGCCAGCGGGTACAGCCCCAGCATTTT.

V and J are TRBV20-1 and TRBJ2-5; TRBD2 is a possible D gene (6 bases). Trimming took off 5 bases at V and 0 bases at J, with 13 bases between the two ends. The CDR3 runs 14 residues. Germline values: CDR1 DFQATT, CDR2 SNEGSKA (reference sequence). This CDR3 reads CSAGGTNYQETQYF. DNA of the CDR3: TGCAGTGCTGGCGGGACCAACTACCAAGAGACCCAGTACTTC.

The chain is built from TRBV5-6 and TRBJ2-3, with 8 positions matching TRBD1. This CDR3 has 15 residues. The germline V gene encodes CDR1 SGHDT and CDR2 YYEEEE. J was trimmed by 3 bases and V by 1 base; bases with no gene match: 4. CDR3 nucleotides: TGTGCCAGCAGCTTGCGACAGGGGATAACAGATACGCAGTATTTT. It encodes CASSLRQGITDTQYF.

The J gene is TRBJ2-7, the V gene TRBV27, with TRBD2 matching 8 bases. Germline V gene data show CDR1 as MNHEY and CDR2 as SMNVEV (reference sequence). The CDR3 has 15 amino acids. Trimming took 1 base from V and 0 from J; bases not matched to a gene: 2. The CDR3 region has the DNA TGTGCCAGCAGTTTATTCCGGGGGGGCTCCTACGAGCAGTACTTC. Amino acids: CASSLFRGGSYEQYF.

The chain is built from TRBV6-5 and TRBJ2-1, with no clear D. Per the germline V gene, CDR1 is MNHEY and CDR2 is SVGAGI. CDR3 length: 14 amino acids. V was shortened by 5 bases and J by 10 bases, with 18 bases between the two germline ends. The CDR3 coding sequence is TGTGCCAGCAGTCCAGCGACCGATACCAGCGAGCAGTTCTTC. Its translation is CASSPATDTSEQFF.

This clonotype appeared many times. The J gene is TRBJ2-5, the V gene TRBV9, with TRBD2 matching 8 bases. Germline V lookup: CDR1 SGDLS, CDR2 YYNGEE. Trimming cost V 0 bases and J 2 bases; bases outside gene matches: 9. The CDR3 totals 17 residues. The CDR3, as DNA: TGTGCCAGCAGCGTAGATCCGTCGGGAGGGGTACAAGAGACCCAGTACTTC. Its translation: CASSVDPSGGVQETQYF.

CDR3 DNA: TGTGCCAGCAGTTTTCTTAGTATCGCAGATACGCAGTATTTT. This sequence encodes CASSFLSIADTQYF. The chain has TRBV28 and TRBJ2-3; no clear D gene. V was pared by 3 bases and J by 4 bases, with 11 bases between. This CDR3 region has 14 residues. The germline CDR1 and CDR2 sequences are MDHEN and SYDVKM.

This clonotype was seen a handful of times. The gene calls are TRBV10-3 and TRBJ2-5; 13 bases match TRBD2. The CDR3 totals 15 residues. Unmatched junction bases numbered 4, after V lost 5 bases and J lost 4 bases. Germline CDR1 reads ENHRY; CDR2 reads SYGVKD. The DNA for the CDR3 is TGTGCCATCAGTTTACTAGCGGGAGGGGGAGAGACCCAGTACTTC. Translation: CAISLLAGGGETQYF.

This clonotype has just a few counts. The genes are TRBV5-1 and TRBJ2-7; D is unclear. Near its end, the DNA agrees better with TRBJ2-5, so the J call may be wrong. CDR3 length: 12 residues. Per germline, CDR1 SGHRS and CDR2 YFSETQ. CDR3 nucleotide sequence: TGCGCCAGCAGCGCCCGGCGAGAGACCCAGTACTTC. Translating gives CASSARRETQYF.

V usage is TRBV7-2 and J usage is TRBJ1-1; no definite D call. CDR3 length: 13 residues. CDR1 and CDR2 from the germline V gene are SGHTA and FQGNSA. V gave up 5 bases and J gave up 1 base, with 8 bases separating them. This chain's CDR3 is CASSPFRNTEAFF. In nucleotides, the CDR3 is TGTGCCAGCAGCCCCTTCAGGAACACTGAAGCTTTCTTT.

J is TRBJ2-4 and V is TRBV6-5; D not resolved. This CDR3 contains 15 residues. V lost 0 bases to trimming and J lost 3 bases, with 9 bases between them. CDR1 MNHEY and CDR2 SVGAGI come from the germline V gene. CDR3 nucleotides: TGTGCCAGCAGTTACTCTAGGCAGGACAAAAACATTCAGTACTTC. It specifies CASSYSRQDKNIQYF.

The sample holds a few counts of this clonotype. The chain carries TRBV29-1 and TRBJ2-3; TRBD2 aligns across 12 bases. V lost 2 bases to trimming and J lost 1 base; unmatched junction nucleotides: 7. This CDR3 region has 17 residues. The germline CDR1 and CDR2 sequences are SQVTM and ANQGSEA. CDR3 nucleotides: TGCAGCGTTGAAAAACTAGCGGGGGGATTGGGCACAGATACGCAGTATTTT. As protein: CSVEKLAGGLGTDTQYF.

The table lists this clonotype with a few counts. CDR3 in amino acids: CASNPTETDTQYF. The CDR3 DNA is TGTGCCAGCAACCCGACAGAGACAGATACGCAGTATTTT. This sequence joins TRBV2 and TRBJ2-3; perhaps TRBD1 as D (5 bases). CDR1 is SNHLY, CDR2 FYNNEI, per germline. CDR3 length: 13 amino acids. The V end lost 7 bases, the J end lost 3 bases, and 11 bases lay between the germline ends.

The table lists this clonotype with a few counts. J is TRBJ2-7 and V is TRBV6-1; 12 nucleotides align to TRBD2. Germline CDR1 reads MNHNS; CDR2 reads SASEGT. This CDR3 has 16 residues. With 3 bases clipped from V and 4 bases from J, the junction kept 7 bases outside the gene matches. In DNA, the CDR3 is TGTGCCAGCAGTGAGACCTTACTAGCGGGAGGTTACGAGCAGTACTTC. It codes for CASSETLLAGGYEQYF.